This T cell receptor beta chain emerged from a study of CD8 T cells in Susac syndrome. Reverse transcription of roughly 0.5 to 1 ug RNA was carried out with random hexamers. The immunoSEQ assay covered 54 Vbeta and 13 Jbeta segments for CDR3. TCRdb analysed the immunoSEQ multiplex PCR reads with MiXCR anew, one entry per CDR3 protein. Seen here are 150,000 to 180,000 distinct CDR3 sequences, 90% to 95% observed once, and the top ten hold around 0.21%. The CDR3 is made up of 15 amino acids. The V end was cut by 1 base, the J end by 4 bases, with 14 bases between. The germline V gene encodes CDR1 SNHLY and CDR2 FYNNEI. The authors carried out high-throughput sequencing of TCR beta. They applied it to CD8+ and CD4+ T cells obtained from blood. It was negative isolation that provided the CD8+ and CD4+ T cells, whereas TEMRA cells were enriched by FACS.

The rearrangement joins TRBV2 to TRBJ2-7; the D gene is possibly TRBD1 (5 bases). The sequence was collected from a human donor with multiple sclerosis. Sequenced material: CD8+ T cells from PBMCs. The CDR3 DNA follows: TGTGCCAGCAGTGAAGGGGCAGGGAATGTTTACGAGCAGTACTTC. Amino acid sequence: CASSEGAGNVYEQYF.